These 5 T cell receptor beta chains came from one sample sequenced in a study of blood T cell repertoires in COVID-19. The assay was immunoSEQ multiplex PCR, and TCRdb's table has in-frame clones only and misses some. This sample has around 220,000 clones, with roughly 84% found just once. The sample consisted of peripheral blood. Every receptor here comes from a man aged 35 to 55 with active or convalescent COVID-19.

The gene calls are TRBV18 and TRBJ2-7, with 10 bases lining up with TRBD1. V lost 7 bases and J lost 2; bases outside the gene matches: 5. CDR3 length: 14 amino acids. Germline V gene data show CDR1 as KGHSH and CDR2 as LQKENI. This chain's CDR3 is CASFDRGRPYEQYF. CDR3 bases: TGTGCCAGCTTTGACAGGGGGCGGCCCTACGAGCAGTACTTC.

A single count supports this clone. The genes are TRBV28 and TRBJ1-6, with D unclear. CDR3 size: 17 residues. Trimming removed 7 bases at V and 0 bases at J, with 16 bases between. The germline V gene has CDR1 MDHEN and CDR2 SYDVKM. Here the CDR3 DNA reads TGTGCCAGCACCGCCGGACTCCAAAGCTCCTATAATTCACCCCTCCACTTT. This sequence encodes CASTAGLQSSYNSPLHF.

The CDR3: CASSYGQGYEKLFF. The CDR3 DNA is TGTGCCAGCAGTTATGGACAGGGGTATGAAAAACTGTTTTTT. The chain couples TRBV6-2 or TRBV6-3 to TRBJ1-4; 9 positions agree with TRBD1. Germline V lookup: CDR1 MNHEY, CDR2 SVGEGT. Trimming at V came to 3 bases and at J to 6 bases, leaving 2 bases not matched to a gene. This CDR3 spans 14 amino acids.

The rearrangement links TRBV2 to TRBJ1-6; no clear D gene. Looked up from germline, CDR1 is SNHLY and CDR2 is FYNNEI. CDR3 length: 14 amino acids. Trimming pared 8 bases from V and 10 bases from J, leaving 18 bases between. In nucleotides, the CDR3 is TGTGCCAGCTACGAGGCCATTTCTGGGTCACCCCTCCACTTT. Its protein product is CASYEAISGSPLHF.

The chain couples TRBV5-1 to TRBJ2-1; D is ambiguous. Germline CDR1 reads SGHRS; CDR2 reads YFSETQ. The CDR3 sequence is 13 residues long. The V gene lost 0 bases and the J gene lost 3 bases, with 4 bases spanning the gap. The CDR3 DNA reads as TGCGCCAGCAGCTTGGCTCTCTACAATGAGCAGTTCTTC. Residues: CASSLALYNEQFF.